This is a list of T cell receptor beta chains from one sample in a study of naive and memory T cell subsets. In TCRdb, the UMI-ligation and nested PCR reads were re-called with MiXCR into one record per CDR3 protein. The top ten clones hold approximately 21% of a sample with 20,000 to 25,000 distinct CDR3 sequences, approximately 10% of them seen once. Sequenced input: central memory CD8+ T cells from blood. The source of these receptors is a human donor in good health. The CDR3 runs from the conserved cysteine through the conserved F or W. A D gene is named only where the DNA matches it firmly. The listing skips clone size in some rows; elsewhere it reads once, few, many or a size class.

D | size | J | V | DNA | CDR3
. | . | TRBJ1-2 | TRBV7-8 | TGTGCCAGCAGCTTAGTCGCATCACTCTATGGCTACACCTTC | CASSLVASLYGYTF
. | . | TRBJ2-5 | TRBV7-9 | TGTGCCAGCAGCTTAGATCAGGCCCGACGGCGGGAGACCCAGTACTTC | CASSLDQARRRETQYF
TRBD1 | few | TRBJ1-1 | TRBV27 | TGTGCCAGCAGTTTATCCCTCGACAGGGTAGAAGCTTTCTTT | CASSLSLDRVEAFF
TRBD1 | . | TRBJ1-2 | TRBV29-1 | TGCAGCGTTGAAATCAAGGGGGCAAACTATGGCTACACCTTC | CSVEIKGANYGYTF
. | many | TRBJ2-1 | TRBV6-2/TRBV6-3 | TGTGCCAGCAGCCACCAGGGCGGCTCCTACAATGAGCAGTTCTTC | CASSHQGGSYNEQFF
. | many | TRBJ2-2 | TRBV12-3/TRBV12-4 | TGTGCCAGCAGTCCCGCACGGGGAAACACCGGGGAGCTGTTTTTT | CASSPARGNTGELFF
. | . | TRBJ2-3 | TRBV4-3 | TGCGCCAGCAGCCAAGATGCGGGGCAGAGCACAGATACGCAGTATTTT | CASSQDAGQSTDTQYF
. | . | TRBJ2-1 | TRBV11-2 | TGTGCCAGCAGCTTAGGGGGGAGTGGATACAATGAGCAGTTCTTC | CASSLGGSGYNEQFF
TRBD1 | few | TRBJ2-2 | TRBV29-1 | TGCAGCGTCCAACAGGGGGTTGACACCGGGGAGCTGTTTTTT | CSVQQGVDTGELFF
. | many | TRBJ2-5 | TRBV5-4 | TGTGCCAGCAGCAAACGGTACAACGAGGTGCAAGAGACCCAGTACTTC | CASSKRYNEVQETQYF
. | many | TRBJ1-3 | TRBV2 | TGTGCCGCTTCAAACCGATTCTCTGGAAACACCATATATTTT | CAASNRFSGNTIYF
. | many | TRBJ2-7 | TRBV29-1 | TGCAGCGTTGAAACGGACGCCGGGTACGAGCAGTACTTC | CSVETDAGYEQYF
TRBD1 | few | TRBJ1-2 | TRBV29-1 | TGCAGCGTTGTAAGACAGGGGGACGGCTATGGCTACACCTTC | CSVVRQGDGYGYTF
TRBD1 | many | TRBJ1-5 | TRBV28 | TGTGCCAGCAGCCGGGGACAGGGGTGGATTCAGCCCCAGCATTTT | CASSRGQGWIQPQHF
. | few | TRBJ1-1 | TRBV6-5 | TGTGCCAGTCAAAGGGGGAGTGAAGCTTTCTTT | CASQRGSEAFF
. | . | TRBJ1-1 | TRBV20-1 | TGCAGTGCTACAGAGGGGCGGCCGACTGAAGCTTTCTTT | CSATEGRPTEAFF
. | . | TRBJ1-1 | TRBV20-1 | TGCAGTGCTTACGCTCGACGGTCTATGAACACTGAAGCTTTCTTT | CSAYARRSMNTEAFF
. | . | TRBJ2-7 | TRBV4-1 | TGCGCCAGCAGCCAAGCGGAAAGCTCCTACGAGCAGTACTTC | CASSQAESSYEQYF
. | many | TRBJ2-7 | TRBV30 | TGTGCCTGGCGAGAGGACGCCATCCACGAGCAGTACTTC | CAWREDAIHEQYF
. | many | TRBJ1-1 | TRBV10-3 | TGTGCCATCAGTTTTTACAGGGACTTAAACACTGAAGCTTTCTTT | CAISFYRDLNTEAFF
TRBD1 | . | TRBJ2-7 | TRBV7-6 | TGTGCCAGCAGCACCCCGGGACAGGGGATGGTGCAGTACTTC | CASSTPGQGMVQYF
. | few | TRBJ2-7 | TRBV21-1 | TGTGCCAGCAGGGAAGGCGGGGGCCCCTACGAGCAGTACTTC | CASREGGGPYEQYF
TRBD2 | many | TRBJ2-5 | TRBV29-1 | TGCAGCAACTCGCAGTTCCAGAGCGGGAGTGGGGAAGAGACCCAGTACTTC | CSNSQFQSGSGEETQYF
TRBD2 | . | TRBJ2-7 | TRBV18 | TGTGCCAGCTCCCCGAGGCGGGAGGATGTTCTATCCTACGAGCAGTACTTC | CASSPRREDVLSYEQYF
. | few | TRBJ1-2 | TRBV24-1 | TGTGCCACCAGTGTTTGGGGGACGGGGTATGGCTACACCTTC | CATSVWGTGYGYTF
TRBD2 | few | TRBJ2-3 | TRBV20-1 | TGCAGTGCTAGAGGCTGGACTAGCGAGACAGATACGCAGTATTTT | CSARGWTSETDTQYF
. | many | TRBJ2-2 | TRBV12-3/TRBV12-4 | TGTGCCAGCATTAATTGGGGACTTTCAACCGGGGAGCTGTTTTTT | CASINWGLSTGELFF
TRBD1 | many | TRBJ1-1 | TRBV11-3 | TGTGCCAGCACCCTAACCGGGACAGGGACGTTTCGGAACACTGAAGCTTTCTTT | CASTLTGTGTFRNTEAFF
. | medium-sized | TRBJ2-5 | TRBV28 | TGTGCCAGCAGTTCCCAGCGGGTCGAGACCCAGTACTTC | CASSSQRVETQYF
. | . | TRBJ2-7 | TRBV28 | TGTGCCAGCAGTTTTGGACACAAGTTTCCCTACGAGCAGTACTTC | CASSFGHKFPYEQYF
. | many | TRBJ1-5 | TRBV6-4 | TGTGCCAGCAGTGACGGGCCCTCTCAGCCCCAGCATTTT | CASSDGPSQPQHF
TRBD2 | . | TRBJ2-1 | TRBV29-1 | TGCAGCGCCCTAGGGGCCGGGAGGCCCAGCTCCTACAATGAGCAGTTCTTC | CSALGAGRPSSYNEQFF
. | many | TRBJ1-1 | TRBV2 | TGTGCCAGCAGAGACCACGGGCAGACTGAAGCTTTCTTT | CASRDHGQTEAFF
. | . | TRBJ2-7 | TRBV25-1 | TGTGCCAGCAGTGGATCCATGGAGGGGTACGAGCAGTACTTC | CASSGSMEGYEQYF
. | many | TRBJ2-7 | TRBV10-3 | TGTGCCATCAGTGAGTTTTCCGAGGATTACGAGCAGTACTTC | CAISEFSEDYEQYF
. | medium-sized | TRBJ2-7 | TRBV7-9 | TGTGCCAGCAGCTCCAATGATGGATTTCGGCAGGGGCCCGGCGAGCAGTACTTC | CASSSNDGFRQGPGEQYF
. | . | TRBJ2-5 | TRBV20-1 | TGCAGTGCTAGACCTAGGGACAACGGTGGGGAGACCCAGTACTTC | CSARPRDNGGETQYF
. | many | TRBJ2-1 | TRBV12-5 | TGTGCGGGGCGGGAAGGAAACTACAATGAGCAGTTCTTC | CAGREGNYNEQFF
TRBD2 | . | TRBJ2-1 | TRBV6-6 | TGTGCCAGCAGCATAGCGGGAGAGGCCGTCAATGAGCAGTTCTTC | CASSIAGEAVNEQFF
. | few | TRBJ1-2 | TRBV29-1 | TGCAGCGTTGAAGACAGCCCTAGGTATGGCTACACCTTC | CSVEDSPRYGYTF
. | few | TRBJ2-7 | TRBV6-2/TRBV6-3 | TGTGCCAGCAGTCCAGCCGACAGGACCGCCTACGAGCAGTACTTC | CASSPADRTAYEQYF
. | few | TRBJ1-1 | TRBV7-2 | TGTGCCAGCAGCCCCATCGGCAGTGAAGCTTTCTTT | CASSPIGSEAFF
TRBD2 | many | TRBJ2-7 | TRBV20-1 | TGCAGTGCTAGATCGGGGGGGGGGTTGGACGAGCAGTACTTC | CSARSGGGLDEQYF
TRBD1 | many | TRBJ2-5 | TRBV29-1 | TGCAGCGTTGAAGGACAGGGGGTTACTCGAGAGACCCAGTACTTC | CSVEGQGVTRETQYF
. | few | TRBJ2-6 | TRBV6-6 | TGTGCCAGCGTTCTGTGGAGCTCTGGGGCCAACGTCCTGACTTTC | CASVLWSSGANVLTF
. | . | TRBJ1-1 | TRBV12-3/TRBV12-4 | TGTGCCAGCAGTTTACAGGGAGGCACTGAAGCTTTCTTT | CASSLQGGTEAFF